Listed here are 3 T cell receptor beta chains from one sample, sequenced in a study of T cell changes during pregnancy in multiple sclerosis. Repertoires were generated with immunoSEQ multiplex PCR, while TCRdb's copy carries only in-frame clones and drops some. The sample has just over 80,000 clones; 90% to 95% are singletons. Sample: peripheral blood, taken in the second trimester of pregnancy. The receptor source for this set is a female donor with multiple sclerosis, enrolled in a pregnancy study.

The chain is built from TRBV15 and TRBJ2-2; TRBD1 might be the D (5 bases). With 3 bases removed from V and 5 bases from J, the gap between germline ends came to 13 bases. The germline V gene has CDR1 LNHNV and CDR2 YYDKDF (reference sequence). This CDR3 contains 15 residues. The CDR3 loop reads CATSSRFAGTGELFF. CDR3 in DNA: TGTGCCACCAGCAGTAGGTTCGCAGGGACCGGGGAGCTGTTTTTT.

The rearrangement links TRBV6-6 to TRBJ2-7; 10 nucleotides match TRBD1. CDR1 is MNHNY and CDR2 is SVGAGI in the germline V gene (reference sequence). The CDR3 consists of 14 residues. Trimming at V came to 9 bases and at J to 5 bases, leaving 10 bases not matched to a gene. The CDR3 region has the DNA TGTGCCAGTTCGGGACAGGGGAAAACCCACGAGCAGTACTTC. Protein sequence: CASSGQGKTHEQYF.

The rearrangement uses TRBV30 and TRBJ1-5; 8 nucleotides line up with TRBD1. The V gene end was trimmed by 4 bases and the J gene end by 2 bases; junction bases not matched to a gene: 1. Germline V gene lookup returns CDR1 GTSNPN and CDR2 SVGIG (reference sequence). The CDR3 spans 13 residues. The CDR3: CAWNRGGNQPQHF. CDR3 DNA sequence: TGTGCCTGGAACAGGGGGGGCAATCAGCCCCAGCATTTT.